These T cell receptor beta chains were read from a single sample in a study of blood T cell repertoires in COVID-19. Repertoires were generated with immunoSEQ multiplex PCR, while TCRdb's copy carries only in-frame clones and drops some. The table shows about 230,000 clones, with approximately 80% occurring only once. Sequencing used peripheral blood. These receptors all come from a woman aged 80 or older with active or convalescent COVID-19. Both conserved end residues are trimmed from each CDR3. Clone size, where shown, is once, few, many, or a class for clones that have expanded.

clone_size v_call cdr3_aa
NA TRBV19 ASSTGLSGTPYEQY
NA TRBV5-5 ASLQLFQETQY
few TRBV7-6 ASSLTPRGGGPRSGQY
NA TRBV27 ASSPDRARGNNYGYT
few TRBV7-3 ASSLLAGGNTEAF
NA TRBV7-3 ASSLTPGLVHEQY
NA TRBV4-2 ASSPLLAGGTYEQY
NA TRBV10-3 AISANNNEQF
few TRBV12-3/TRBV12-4 ASRSTGTTEAF
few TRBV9 ASSASGTSTDTQY
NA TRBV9 ASSVAEGSTDTQY
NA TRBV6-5 ASSYSADNQPQH
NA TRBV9 ASSIQDGGKETQY
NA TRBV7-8 ASSLVRDTQY
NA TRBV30 AWIRDRGNSPLH
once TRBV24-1 ATSEPGQGLNEQF
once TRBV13 ASTYRDTYGYT
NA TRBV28 ASSTRGAGSYNEQF
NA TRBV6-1 ASSEIGQGSDEAF
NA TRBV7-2 ASSSQAASSYNEQF
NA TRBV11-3 ASSLLISNSPLH
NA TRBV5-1 ASSPRTGGEQY
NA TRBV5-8 ASSPQSQGYEQF
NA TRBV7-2 ASSLVGTNEYNEQF
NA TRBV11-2 ASSLVASYEQY
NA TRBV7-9 ASSLGLESNYGYT
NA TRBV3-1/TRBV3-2 ASSHQNTGELF
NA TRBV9 ASSVATGTGGGYEQF
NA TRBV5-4 ASREGQSNEKLF
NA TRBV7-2 ASSQLYNEQF
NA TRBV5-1 ASSSTSGNTIY
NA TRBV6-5 ASSYSGASSYEQY
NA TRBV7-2 ASSLQGEKWGNTEAF
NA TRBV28 ASSPSGPTYEQY
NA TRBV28 ASSPLWDRENTGELF
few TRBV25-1 ASSESYGRPNYGYT
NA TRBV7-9 ASSRTGINEKLF
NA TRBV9 ASSVVQAPPDTQY
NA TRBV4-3 ASSQEESTEAF
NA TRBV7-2 ASSFEPRSGANVLT
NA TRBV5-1 ASSLGQGAYYGYT
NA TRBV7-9 ASSLETRRAGELF
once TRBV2 ASTGGTGQETQY
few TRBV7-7 ASSRQGSYNEQF
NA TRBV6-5 ASKTGRNYGYT
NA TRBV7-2 ASSLTGGPFMETQY
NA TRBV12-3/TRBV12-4 ASSSKTEYEQY
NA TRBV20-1 SASTSGGAGTDTQY
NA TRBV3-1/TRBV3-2 ASSQAYEQF
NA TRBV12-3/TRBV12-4 ASSLDYEPQF